In this sample, the clone carrying this T cell receptor (beta chain) turned up once. This entry belongs to a study of blood T cells in healthy people across ages. Alongside a J-beta primer mix, a sample-barcoded 5' primer served in a second PCR lasting roughly 7 to 11 cycles. TCRdb fed the 5' RACE reads into MiXCR, producing one record per CDR3 protein. The sample includes about 1.4 million distinct CDR3 sequences, 55% to 75% seen only once; the top ten take roughly 7%. This TCR derives from a man aged 18 to 30 in good health. The source material was blood.

The chain's CDR3 is CASSLVSGQVNTEAFF. The CDR3 DNA reads as TGTGCCAGCAGCTTAGTGTCGGGGCAGGTGAACACTGAAGCTTTCTTT. The chain carries TRBV7-2 and TRBJ1-1; possibly TRBD1 for D (5 bases). V was shortened by 1 base and J by 0 bases, with 12 bases between the two germline ends. The CDR3 is 16 residues long. Germline V lookup: CDR1 SGHTA, CDR2 FQGNSA.